These T cell receptor beta chains were read from a single sample in a study of blood T cell repertoires in COVID-19. Data came from immunoSEQ multiplex PCR; TCRdb stores just in-frame clones and leaves some out. The profile shows about 200,000 clones, roughly four fifths of them singletons. The sample comprised PBMCs or T cells enriched from blood (not recorded which). These receptors all come from a man aged 35 to 55 who had recovered from COVID-19. CDR3s include the opening cysteine and the closing phenylalanine or tryptophan. Each record gives: clone size, CDR3 length, J gene, V gene, D gene, CDR3 DNA, CDR3 protein. A D gene is named only where the DNA matches it firmly. Size tells how often a clone was seen (once, few, many) or the class of an expanded clone, and some rows leave it out.

abundance: -
len: 13
j_gene: TRBJ1-4
v_gene: TRBV7-2
d_gene: -
CDR3nt: TGTGCCAGCAGCCCCGCGGGTTTTGATAAACTGTTTTTT
CDR3aa: CASSPAGFDKLFF

abundance: once
len: 14
j_gene: TRBJ1-6
v_gene: TRBV6-5
d_gene: TRBD1
CDR3nt: TGTGCCAGCAGTTACACAGGGGGAAATTCACCCCTCCACTTT
CDR3aa: CASSYTGGNSPLHF

abundance: -
len: 12
j_gene: TRBJ2-3
v_gene: TRBV7-3
d_gene: -
CDR3nt: TGTGCCAGCAGCTTAGGGAGAGATACGCAGTATTTT
CDR3aa: CASSLGRDTQYF

abundance: -
len: 15
j_gene: TRBJ2-7
v_gene: TRBV7-2
d_gene: TRBD1
CDR3nt: TGTGCCAGCAGCTTCAGGGGGCCAACTTCCTACGAGCAGTACTTC
CDR3aa: CASSFRGPTSYEQYF

abundance: -
len: 14
j_gene: TRBJ1-2
v_gene: TRBV7-3
d_gene: TRBD1
CDR3nt: TGTGCCAGCAGCCCTACCGGGACAGCAGCGGGCTACACCTTC
CDR3aa: CASSPTGTAAGYTF

abundance: -
len: 14
j_gene: TRBJ2-6
v_gene: TRBV7-9
d_gene: -
CDR3nt: TGTGCCAGCAGCTTAGTGGTAGAGTTGCACGTCCTGACTTTC
CDR3aa: CASSLVVELHVLTF

abundance: -
len: 14
j_gene: TRBJ1-2
v_gene: TRBV5-1
d_gene: -
CDR3nt: TGCGCCAGCAGCTTGGGGGCGCGGGTCTATGGCTACACCTTC
CDR3aa: CASSLGARVYGYTF

abundance: once
len: 14
j_gene: TRBJ1-2
v_gene: TRBV5-1
d_gene: TRBD1
CDR3nt: TGCGCCAGCAGCTGGGGACAGGGGAACTATGGCTACACCTTC
CDR3aa: CASSWGQGNYGYTF

abundance: -
len: 11
j_gene: TRBJ1-2
v_gene: TRBV28
d_gene: -
CDR3nt: TGTGCCAGCAGTTACGAGGGTGGCTACACCTTC
CDR3aa: CASSYEGGYTF

abundance: -
len: 15
j_gene: TRBJ2-3
v_gene: TRBV5-1
d_gene: -
CDR3nt: TGCGCCAGCAGGACCTCCGGAGCTAGCACAGATACGCAGTATTTT
CDR3aa: CASRTSGASTDTQYF

abundance: -
len: 14
j_gene: TRBJ2-7
v_gene: TRBV7-9
d_gene: -
CDR3nt: TGTGCCAGCAGCTCGCGGGACAGAGCCTACGAGCAGTACTTC
CDR3aa: CASSSRDRAYEQYF

abundance: -
len: 15
j_gene: TRBJ2-1
v_gene: TRBV5-4
d_gene: -
CDR3nt: TGTGCCAGCAGCTTCGGACAAAGCCAGGGGAATGAGCAGTTCTTC
CDR3aa: CASSFGQSQGNEQFF

abundance: -
len: 17
j_gene: TRBJ1-5
v_gene: TRBV6-2/TRBV6-3
d_gene: -
CDR3nt: TGTGCCAGCAGTCTGTGGCGGGGGCGGGAGAGCAATCAGCCCCAGCATTTT
CDR3aa: CASSLWRGRESNQPQHF

abundance: -
len: 13
j_gene: TRBJ1-6
v_gene: TRBV3-1/TRBV3-2
d_gene: TRBD1
CDR3nt: TGTGCCAGCAGTCCCAGGGGGGATTCACCCCTCCACTTT
CDR3aa: CASSPRGDSPLHF

abundance: -
len: 15
j_gene: TRBJ1-1
v_gene: TRBV3-1/TRBV3-2
d_gene: -
CDR3nt: TGTGCCAGCAGCCCTCAAAACGACAGGAACACTGAAGCTTTCTTT
CDR3aa: CASSPQNDRNTEAFF

abundance: once
len: 16
j_gene: TRBJ2-1
v_gene: TRBV7-9
d_gene: TRBD2
CDR3nt: TGTGCCAGCAGCTCTCCTTCTAGCGGGGATTACAATGAGCAGTTCTTC
CDR3aa: CASSSPSSGDYNEQFF

abundance: -
len: 15
j_gene: TRBJ2-1
v_gene: TRBV19
d_gene: TRBD2
CDR3nt: TGTGCCAGTAGTATAGGGACTAGCGGACCGCGTGAGCAGTTCTTC
CDR3aa: CASSIGTSGPREQFF

abundance: -
len: 17
j_gene: TRBJ2-2
v_gene: TRBV11-2
d_gene: -
CDR3nt: TGTGCCAGCAGCCTGACCCGGGTGACCCCACCCACCGGGGAGCTGTTTTTT
CDR3aa: CASSLTRVTPPTGELFF

abundance: -
len: 13
j_gene: TRBJ2-1
v_gene: TRBV27
d_gene: -
CDR3nt: TGTGCCAGCAGAGACTCGAGAGGGAATGAGCAGTTCTTC
CDR3aa: CASRDSRGNEQFF

abundance: -
len: 16
j_gene: TRBJ1-5
v_gene: TRBV21-1
d_gene: -
CDR3nt: TGTGCCAGCAGCACCGTCGACAGAACAAGCAATCAGCCCCAGCATTTT
CDR3aa: CASSTVDRTSNQPQHF

abundance: -
len: 13
j_gene: TRBJ1-2
v_gene: TRBV27
d_gene: -
CDR3nt: TGTGCCAGCAGTTTACTTCAGTACTATGGCTACACCTTC
CDR3aa: CASSLLQYYGYTF

abundance: -
len: 15
j_gene: TRBJ2-1
v_gene: TRBV23-1
d_gene: TRBD1
CDR3nt: TGCGCCAGCAGTCCAACAGACAGGGGCACCAATGAGCAGTTCTTC
CDR3aa: CASSPTDRGTNEQFF

abundance: -
len: 16
j_gene: TRBJ1-5
v_gene: TRBV19
d_gene: -
CDR3nt: TGTGCCAGTAACAGTTTTAACCGGCTGGGCAATCAGCCCCAGCATTTT
CDR3aa: CASNSFNRLGNQPQHF

abundance: -
len: 15
j_gene: TRBJ2-7
v_gene: TRBV9
d_gene: -
CDR3nt: TGTGCCAGCAGCGTAGCGGCAGGGGAAGTTTACGAGCAGTACTTC
CDR3aa: CASSVAAGEVYEQYF

abundance: few
len: 12
j_gene: TRBJ1-1
v_gene: TRBV30
d_gene: -
CDR3nt: TGTGCCTGGAGTCGGAGAGGGACTGAAGCTTTCTTT
CDR3aa: CAWSRRGTEAFF

abundance: -
len: 14
j_gene: TRBJ1-3
v_gene: TRBV6-1
d_gene: -
CDR3nt: TGTGCCAGCAGTGAAGTCCAGAACGGAAACACCATATATTTT
CDR3aa: CASSEVQNGNTIYF

abundance: -
len: 14
j_gene: TRBJ1-1
v_gene: TRBV29-1
d_gene: -
CDR3nt: TGCAGCGTTCGAGACGGGGATGGACACACTGAAGCTTTCTTT
CDR3aa: CSVRDGDGHTEAFF

abundance: once
len: 13
j_gene: TRBJ1-2
v_gene: TRBV6-5
d_gene: -
CDR3nt: TGTGCCAGCAGTTACGTGAACTACTATGGCTACACCTTC
CDR3aa: CASSYVNYYGYTF

abundance: -
len: 14
j_gene: TRBJ2-7
v_gene: TRBV5-1
d_gene: -
CDR3nt: TGCGCCAGCAGCTTTGGGGGGTCGCGGTACGAGCAGTACTTC
CDR3aa: CASSFGGSRYEQYF

abundance: -
len: 17
j_gene: TRBJ1-5
v_gene: TRBV2
d_gene: TRBD1
CDR3nt: TGTGCCAGCAGTCCCAGGGGGAACAGGGGGCGTTATCAGCCCCAGCATTTT
CDR3aa: CASSPRGNRGRYQPQHF

abundance: -
len: 13
j_gene: TRBJ2-3
v_gene: TRBV4-1
d_gene: -
CDR3nt: TGCGCCAGCAGCCAAAAGGGGTCAGACACGCAGTATTTT
CDR3aa: CASSQKGSDTQYF